Given below is one T cell receptor (beta chain) in context. In its sample, this clonotype was seen many times. Its antigen target is currently unknown. No per-base quality is available; no much larger clone lies one base away. These data originate in a study of T cells in Graves' hyperthyroidism and ophthalmopathy (dated by TCRdb to between 2018 and 2021). The study in broad terms: Peripheral blood samples were taken at the time of initial diagnosis, prior to any treatment. After sampling, hyperthyroidism patients received methimazole starting at 30 mg daily, and ophthalmopathy patients received high-dose intravenous methylprednisolone. The study also compared thyroid tissue and blood T-cell repertoires from more than 5 Graves' hyperthyroidism patients. According to the paper, TCR Vbeta CDR3 sequencing was carried out on about 140 peripheral blood samples, which came from some 41 ophthalmopathy, 75 to 80 hyperthyroidism and roughly 17 progressor patients. To identify TCR V-J signatures that set the groups apart, the researchers used a discovery cohort of 90 to 100 patients, made up of 43 with Graves' ophthalmopathy and some 56 with stable Graves' hyperthyroidism. Prospective prediction of ophthalmopathy was tested in an independent validation cohort of fewer than 20 hyperthyroidism patients and 17 patients who later progressed to ophthalmopathy. The roughly 90 discovery patients were divided at random into training and test sets in a 7:3 ratio.

CDR1 and CDR2 were assigned from the germline V gene as SGHAT and FQNNGV. Unmatched junction bases come to 6, with V trimmed by 1 base and J by 5 bases. The CDR3, cysteine through phenylalanine, is 16 amino acids long. The retained sequence is limited to the CDR3, 48 bases, with the frame set at the first base. Hyperthyroidism patients were aged 18 to 65 years and newly diagnosed, with disease duration of less than 2 months. Any patient with an uncontrolled infection, another autoimmune disease, pregnancy or lactation was excluded. Clinical symptoms, serum thyroxine and TRAb, thyroid ultrasound, and orbital computed tomography formed the basis for the diagnoses. Blood from progressor patients was collected at the time of first diagnosis with hyperthyroidism, before any ophthalmopathy symptoms had appeared. PBMCs were separated from roughly 9.3 ml of fresh peripheral blood using Ficoll-Paque density gradient centrifugation. Progressor patients were defined as those initially diagnosed with Graves' hyperthyroidism in whom ophthalmopathy developed during follow-up. Trizol reagent was used to extract total RNA, and RNA quality was then checked on an Agilent 2100 Bioanalyzer.

Amplification of TCR beta CDR3 regions was carried out from RNA transcripts. A first-round RT-PCR of the TCR CDR3 used the HTBI primer set with the Qiagen OneStep RT-PCR kit. A second multiplex PCR round built the libraries, followed by size selection and purification. The libraries were sequenced on an Illumina HiSeq2000 using paired-end 100 bp reads. The paper's processing steps were these. SOAPnuke was used to process the raw data, removing reads that contained adapters or uncalled bases, had a mean Phred below 15, or lacked an exact match to the constant primer or identifier. COPE v1.2.5 was used to merge the high-quality paired reads, and each unique nucleotide sequence was defined as a clonotype. MiTCR v1.1 was used to align the clonotypes against IMGT TRBV, TRBD and TRBJ reference segments. The analysis included only V-J combinations with a frequency above 0.0001, which together covered 98% to 99.2% of the repertoires. A TCS score was defined as the ratio of F50 (clonal expansion) to E x V (chaos), with BLOSUM62-based TCRdist applied between CDR3 peptides within each V-J. Welch's t-statistics and random forest reduced some 510 V-J features to 13, which were used in a naive Bayes classifier (R e1071). The raw public data were reprocessed by TCRdb itself: fastp quality trimming at Q25, MiXCR clonotype calling, in-frame beta chains only. Entries are consolidated by CDR3 protein sequence, retaining the most common genes and DNA. TCRdb, rather than the study authors, made the V and J calls. Here the sample has approximately 720,000 distinct CDR3 sequences; about 19% occur a single time. The leading ten clones occupy roughly a sixth of the sample.

Findings and caveats that apply to the study as a whole: A 13 V-J signature model separated ophthalmopathy from stable hyperthyroidism, with approximately 87% sensitivity and just under 84% specificity in cross-validation and 80%/75% in testing. Sample size was not statistically predetermined, and blinding of investigators to group allocation was not performed. During validation, the model predicted progression to ophthalmopathy a median of approximately 6.5 months ahead of onset, with 60% to 71% sensitivity and less than 85% specificity. Most expanded thyroid clonotypes (frequency above 0.001) were also found in blood, which suggests that blood repertoires may mirror thyroid immune responses.

The sample consisted of blood. This TCR was sampled from a woman aged 45-60 years with Graves' hyperthyroidism that later progressed to Graves' ophthalmopathy. The chain was built from TRBV11-2 and TRBJ2-1; 9 central bases correspond to TRBD2. The CDR3 protein is CASSLVARGGDNEQFF. Here is the DNA: TGTGCCAGCAGCTTAGTGGCGCGGGGGGGGGACAATGAGCAGTTCTTC.